This is a list of T cell receptor beta chains from one sample in a study of blood T cells in healthy people across ages. One entry per CDR3 protein, called by TCRdb with MiXCR from the 5' RACE reads. The sample shows about 1.6 million distinct CDR3 sequences, around 36% of them seen only once. The sample was blood. The receptors derive from a woman aged 30 to 39 in good health. The CDR3 runs from the conserved cysteine through the conserved F or W. The order of the fields is D gene, CDR3 length, clone size, J gene, V gene, CDR3 protein, CDR3 DNA. D genes are given only for firm matches. The size field is filled for only some rows; it gives once, few, many or a size class.

d_gene: .; len: 15; abundance: .; j_gene: TRBJ2-5; v_gene: TRBV20-1; CDR3aa: CSAKELGRLQETQYF; CDR3nt: TGCAGTGCTAAGGAACTGGGACGGCTCCAAGAGACCCAGTACTTC
d_gene: .; len: 15; abundance: few; j_gene: TRBJ2-1; v_gene: TRBV5-1; CDR3aa: CASSYGERIGNEQFF; CDR3nt: TGCGCCAGCAGTTATGGGGAGCGAATTGGGAATGAGCAGTTCTTC
d_gene: .; len: 13; abundance: many; j_gene: TRBJ2-7; v_gene: TRBV6-2/TRBV6-3; CDR3aa: CASSSRAPGEQYF; CDR3nt: TGTGCCAGCAGCTCCCGGGCCCCAGGGGAGCAGTACTTC
d_gene: TRBD2; len: 13; abundance: .; j_gene: TRBJ2-5; v_gene: TRBV4-1; CDR3aa: CASAQRDTETQYF; CDR3nt: TGCGCCAGCGCCCAGCGGGATACAGAGACCCAGTACTTC
d_gene: TRBD2; len: 16; abundance: few; j_gene: TRBJ2-7; v_gene: TRBV5-1; CDR3aa: CASRPLGLADAYEQYF; CDR3nt: TGCGCCAGCAGACCCCTCGGACTAGCGGACGCCTACGAGCAGTACTTC
d_gene: .; len: 17; abundance: .; j_gene: TRBJ1-2; v_gene: TRBV2; CDR3aa: CASSSITRQDVNYGYTF; CDR3nt: TGTGCCAGCAGCTCCATAACCAGACAGGACGTCAACTATGGCTACACCTTC
d_gene: TRBD1; len: 14; abundance: .; j_gene: TRBJ2-7; v_gene: TRBV5-6; CDR3aa: CASSSWTGTYEQYF; CDR3nt: TGTGCCAGCAGCTCCTGGACAGGAACCTACGAGCAGTACTTC
d_gene: .; len: 12; abundance: .; j_gene: TRBJ2-2; v_gene: TRBV28; CDR3aa: CASQGIAGELFF; CDR3nt: TGTGCCAGCCAGGGTATTGCCGGGGAGCTGTTTTTT
d_gene: TRBD2; len: 18; abundance: .; j_gene: TRBJ2-3; v_gene: TRBV9; CDR3aa: CASSVGPGLAGITDTQYF; CDR3nt: TGTGCCAGCAGCGTAGGACCTGGACTAGCGGGGATCACAGATACGCAGTATTTT
d_gene: TRBD2; len: 16; abundance: .; j_gene: TRBJ2-1; v_gene: TRBV9; CDR3aa: CASSNELASYRNEQFF; CDR3nt: TGTGCCAGCAGCAACGAACTAGCGTCGTACCGGAATGAGCAGTTCTTC
d_gene: .; len: 14; abundance: few; j_gene: TRBJ1-2; v_gene: TRBV29-1; CDR3aa: CSVEPGLLSGGYTF; CDR3nt: TGCAGCGTAGAGCCGGGACTCCTAAGTGGGGGCTACACCTTC
d_gene: .; len: 16; abundance: .; j_gene: TRBJ2-5; v_gene: TRBV27; CDR3aa: CASSYRVGEVQETQYF; CDR3nt: TGTGCCAGCAGTTATAGAGTCGGGGAGGTACAAGAGACCCAGTACTTC
d_gene: TRBD2; len: 21; abundance: .; j_gene: TRBJ2-3; v_gene: TRBV4-2; CDR3aa: CASSQELGTSGGIRLSDTQYF; CDR3nt: TGTGCCAGCAGCCAAGAGCTCGGGACTAGCGGGGGGATTAGGCTCAGTGATACGCAGTATTTT
d_gene: .; len: 14; abundance: .; j_gene: TRBJ2-5; v_gene: TRBV14; CDR3aa: CASSPIAVWVTQYF; CDR3nt: TGTGCCAGCAGCCCTATAGCGGTATGGGTGACCCAGTACTTC
d_gene: .; len: 15; abundance: .; j_gene: TRBJ2-7; v_gene: TRBV6-1; CDR3aa: CASSERWLGSYEQYF; CDR3nt: TGTGCCAGCAGTGAACGATGGTTGGGCTCCTACGAGCAGTACTTC
d_gene: .; len: 12; abundance: .; j_gene: TRBJ1-2; v_gene: TRBV9; CDR3aa: CASSLLDDGYTF; CDR3nt: TGTGCCAGCAGCCTTTTGGATGATGGCTACACCTTC
d_gene: TRBD1; len: 14; abundance: few; j_gene: TRBJ2-1; v_gene: TRBV12-3/TRBV12-4; CDR3aa: CASSLPQGNNEQFF; CDR3nt: TGCGCCAGCAGCTTGCCACAGGGGAACAATGAGCAGTTCTTC
d_gene: TRBD2; len: 16; abundance: .; j_gene: TRBJ2-1; v_gene: TRBV25-1; CDR3aa: CASSPLAGVWGNEQFF; CDR3nt: TGTGCCAGCAGTCCACTAGCGGGAGTCTGGGGCAATGAGCAGTTCTTC
d_gene: .; len: 11; abundance: .; j_gene: TRBJ2-5; v_gene: TRBV20-1; CDR3aa: CSLDGGETQYF; CDR3nt: TGCAGCTTAGACGGGGGTGAGACCCAGTACTTC
d_gene: TRBD2; len: 15; abundance: .; j_gene: TRBJ2-3; v_gene: TRBV7-6; CDR3aa: CASAVGREAHGTQYF; CDR3nt: TGTGCCAGCGCGGTAGGGCGGGAGGCCCACGGTACGCAGTATTTT
d_gene: .; len: 15; abundance: .; j_gene: TRBJ2-1; v_gene: TRBV7-8; CDR3aa: CASSLGATRDHEQFF; CDR3nt: TGTGCCAGCAGCTTAGGGGCGACTAGAGACCATGAGCAGTTCTTC
d_gene: .; len: 16; abundance: few; j_gene: TRBJ1-4; v_gene: TRBV5-5; CDR3aa: CASSLSYRATNEKLFF; CDR3nt: TGTGCCAGCAGCCTGTCATACAGAGCTACTAATGAAAAACTGTTTTTT
d_gene: TRBD2; len: 15; abundance: .; j_gene: TRBJ2-3; v_gene: TRBV2; CDR3aa: CASSIAGKSTDTQYF; CDR3nt: TGTGCCAGCAGCATAGCGGGAAAAAGCACAGATACGCAGTATTTT
d_gene: .; len: 15; abundance: .; j_gene: TRBJ2-5; v_gene: TRBV7-9; CDR3aa: CASSLTLRGQETQYF; CDR3nt: TGTGCCAGCAGCTTAACCTTAAGGGGCCAAGAGACCCAGTACTTC
d_gene: TRBD2; len: 15; abundance: .; j_gene: TRBJ2-3; v_gene: TRBV4-2; CDR3aa: CAGSQTSGRTDTQYF; CDR3nt: TGTGCCGGCAGCCAGACTAGCGGGAGAACAGATACGCAGTATTTT
d_gene: TRBD2; len: 14; abundance: many; j_gene: TRBJ2-1; v_gene: TRBV5-1; CDR3aa: CASSESSGYNEQFF; CDR3nt: TGCGCCAGCAGCGAGTCTAGCGGTTACAATGAGCAGTTCTTC
d_gene: .; len: 15; abundance: .; j_gene: TRBJ2-2; v_gene: TRBV4-1; CDR3aa: CASSQEASNQRELFF; CDR3nt: TGCGCCAGCAGCCAAGAGGCTAGTAACCAAAGGGAGCTGTTTTTT
d_gene: TRBD1; len: 13; abundance: .; j_gene: TRBJ2-3; v_gene: TRBV6-1; CDR3aa: CASNPNRGDTQYF; CDR3nt: TGTGCCAGCAATCCAAACAGGGGAGATACGCAGTATTTT
d_gene: TRBD2; len: 14; abundance: .; j_gene: TRBJ2-1; v_gene: TRBV28; CDR3aa: CASITSGSYNEQFF; CDR3nt: TGTGCCAGCATTACTAGCGGCTCCTACAATGAGCAGTTCTTC
d_gene: .; len: 12; abundance: many; j_gene: TRBJ2-7; v_gene: TRBV5-1; CDR3aa: CASSQSPYEQYF; CDR3nt: TGTGCCAGCAGCCAATCACCCTACGAGCAGTACTTC
d_gene: TRBD1; len: 14; abundance: .; j_gene: TRBJ1-5; v_gene: TRBV20-1; CDR3aa: CSAREGGNGQPQHF; CDR3nt: TGCAGTGCCAGAGAAGGGGGCAATGGGCAGCCCCAGCATTTT
d_gene: .; len: 14; abundance: few; j_gene: TRBJ2-4; v_gene: TRBV5-6; CDR3aa: CASNHRSGKNIQYF; CDR3nt: TGTGCCAGCAATCATCGCTCAGGGAAAAACATTCAGTACTTC
d_gene: TRBD2; len: 17; abundance: few; j_gene: TRBJ2-3; v_gene: TRBV5-6; CDR3aa: CASSRPLGAGVGDTQYF; CDR3nt: TGTGCCAGCAGCAGGCCACTGGGAGCGGGAGTGGGAGATACGCAGTATTTT
d_gene: .; len: 16; abundance: few; j_gene: TRBJ2-3; v_gene: TRBV7-9; CDR3aa: CASSPRKGGGADTQYF; CDR3nt: TGTGCCAGCAGCCCCCGGAAGGGCGGGGGCGCAGATACGCAGTATTTT
d_gene: .; len: 13; abundance: .; j_gene: TRBJ2-7; v_gene: TRBV3-1; CDR3aa: CASSLLDSDEQYF; CDR3nt: TGTGCCAGCAGCCTATTGGACAGTGACGAGCAGTACTTC
d_gene: TRBD1; len: 15; abundance: many; j_gene: TRBJ2-7; v_gene: TRBV5-1; CDR3aa: CASSFAGTAPYEQYF; CDR3nt: TGCGCCAGCAGCTTTGCTGGGACAGCACCCTACGAGCAGTACTTC
d_gene: TRBD1; len: 18; abundance: .; j_gene: TRBJ2-7; v_gene: TRBV5-1; CDR3aa: CASSFLPSPGQSSYEQYF; CDR3nt: TGCGCCAGCAGCTTCCTGCCCTCCCCGGGACAGAGTTCCTACGAGCAGTACTTC
d_gene: .; len: 14; abundance: few; j_gene: TRBJ1-1; v_gene: TRBV20-1; CDR3aa: CSARLPRGDTEAFF; CDR3nt: TGCAGTGCTAGACTGCCTCGGGGCGACACTGAAGCTTTCTTT
d_gene: TRBD2; len: 16; abundance: few; j_gene: TRBJ2-3; v_gene: TRBV20-1; CDR3aa: CSARDYPSGGADTQYF; CDR3nt: TGCAGTGCTAGAGATTACCCCAGCGGGGGGGCAGATACGCAGTATTTT
d_gene: TRBD2; len: 16; abundance: .; j_gene: TRBJ2-3; v_gene: TRBV20-1; CDR3aa: CSARGERGASTDTQYF; CDR3nt: TGCAGTGCTAGAGGGGAGCGGGGTGCTAGCACAGATACGCAGTATTTT
d_gene: .; len: 13; abundance: .; j_gene: TRBJ1-2; v_gene: TRBV7-3; CDR3aa: CASSPGGLGGYTF; CDR3nt: TGTGCCAGCAGCCCCGGGGGGTTGGGCGGCTACACCTTC